These 20 T cell receptor beta chains came from one sample sequenced in a study of blood T cell repertoires in COVID-19 (dated by TCRdb to 2018 to 2020). The library was built by means of the immunoSEQ multiplex PCR assay. What TCRdb holds here is the immuneACCESS table cut down to in-frame rearrangements. Part of the clones is not present; checked against another copy, under half of the missing clones reflect an unresolved V gene, and the others are unexplained. Here the sample has around 150,000 clones; 85% occur a single time. Approximately 3.3% of the sample is taken by the ten largest. Sequences were obtained from peripheral blood. All receptors come from a human donor with acute or convalescent COVID-19. The donor label of this sample is uncertain.

This chain connects TRBV7-2 to TRBJ2-5; 13 bases are a match to TRBD2. J was trimmed by 5 bases and V by 5 bases; bases with no gene match: 8. CDR3 size: 16 residues. Germline CDR1 reads SGHTA; CDR2 reads FQGNSA. As DNA, the CDR3 is TGTGCCAGCAGCCCCAGGACTAGCGGGGGTGGGGAGACCCAGTACTTC. The encoded protein is CASSPRTSGGGETQYF. The entire variable domain, with the rest obtained from reference TRBV7-2 and TRBJ2-5, is as follows: GAGVSQSPSNKVTEKGKDVELRCDPISGHTALYWYRQSLGQGLEFLIYFQGNSAPDKSGLPSDRFSAERTGGSVSTLTIQRTQQEDSAVYLCASSPRTSGGGETQYFGPGTRLLVL.

This clone appeared a single time. The J gene is TRBJ1-6, the V gene TRBV9; D unclear. The CDR3 has 13 residues. Trimming pared 4 bases from V and 14 bases from J, leaving 16 bases between. In germline, CDR1 is SGDLS, CDR2 YYNGEE. CDR3 nucleotides: TGTGCCAGCAGCTCCGGACTAAAAAACTCCCTCCACTTT. Its translation is CASSSGLKNSLHF.

V and J are TRBV3-1 (or the pseudogene TRBV3-2) and TRBJ2-5, with D unclear. The germline CDR1 and CDR2 sequences are LGHDT and YNNKEL (reference sequence). The CDR3 runs 12 residues. Trimming stripped 2 bases from V and 5 bases from J, with 6 bases between. The CDR3 bases are TGTGCCAGCAGCCAACGGCGGGAGACCCAGTACTTC. It translates to CASSQRRETQYF.

V gene TRBV19 combines with J gene TRBJ1-6; 7 nucleotides agree with TRBD1. Germline assignment: CDR1 LNHDA and CDR2 SQIVND (reference sequence). The CDR3 has 15 residues. The junction had 7 bases not matched to a gene; V was cut back by 2 bases and J by 9 bases. CDR3 coding DNA: TGTGCCAGTAGTATATTAAGCTCAGGGGGTTCACCCCTCCACTTT. Translation gives CASSILSSGGSPLHF.

V usage is TRBV6-2 or TRBV6-3 and J usage is TRBJ1-3; D unclear. CDR1 and CDR2 from the germline V gene are MNHEY and SVGEGT. The CDR3 consists of 17 residues. Trimming cost V 5 bases and J 0 bases, with 17 bases left between them. The CDR3 DNA follows: TGTGCCAGCAGTAAGTCCGCTCGACTCAACTCTGGAAACACCATATATTTT. It encodes CASSKSARLNSGNTIYF.

This rearrangement joins TRBV6-2 or TRBV6-3 to TRBJ1-1; possibly TRBD1 for D (6 bases). V lost 4 bases to trimming and J lost 6 bases, with 15 bases between them. This CDR3 is built from 14 residues. CDR1 and CDR2 (germline): MNHEY, SVGEGT. CDR3 region: CASSSAGTPPEAFF. The CDR3 nucleotides are TGTGCCAGCAGTTCGGCCGGGACACCCCCTGAAGCTTTCTTT.

This rearrangement joins TRBV29-1 to TRBJ1-5, with TRBD1 identical over 10 bases. With V trimmed by 6 bases and J by 5 bases, 10 bases remained unmatched. CDR3 length: 15 amino acids. The germline V gene encodes CDR1 SQVTM and CDR2 ANQGSEA. The CDR3 spells CSVASTGTGDQPQHF. The CDR3 coding sequence is TGCAGCGTCGCCAGCACCGGGACAGGGGATCAGCCCCAGCATTTT.

This chain links TRBV6-6 with TRBJ1-1; 7 nucleotides line up with TRBD1. V was pared by 6 bases and J by 6 bases, with 10 bases of the junction left unmatched. The CDR3 is made up of 14 amino acids. The germline gives CDR1 MNHNY, CDR2 SVGAGI (reference sequence). This CDR3 reads CASRTDRDNAEAFF. For the CDR3, the DNA is TGTGCCAGCAGGACCGACAGGGATAACGCTGAAGCTTTCTTT.

V is TRBV30 and J is TRBJ1-2, with D tentatively TRBD1 (6 bases). The CDR3 covers 16 residues. Trimming removed 0 bases at V and 4 bases at J, with 18 bases between. Germline CDR1 GTSNPN, CDR2 SVGIG (reference sequence). CDR3 region: CAWSVIDGGQGYGYTF. The CDR3 region has the DNA TGTGCCTGGAGTGTAATAGATGGGGGCCAGGGCTATGGCTACACCTTC.

The chain joins TRBV7-8 to TRBJ2-2; 7 bases match TRBD2. J lost 3 bases, V lost 6 bases, and 7 bases had no gene match. Looked up from germline, CDR1 is SGHVS and CDR2 is FQNEAQ. The CDR3 sequence is 15 residues long. The CDR3 DNA reads as TGTGCCAGCAGAATCGTTGCGGGGGACACCGGGGAGCTGTTTTTT. This codes for CASRIVAGDTGELFF.

This clone has only one observation. The chain employs TRBV6-5 and TRBJ1-1; D perhaps matches TRBD1 (5 bases). In germline, CDR1 is MNHEY, CDR2 SVGAGI. V shed 9 bases and J shed 1 base, with 6 bases lying between them. The CDR3 is 11 residues long. In nucleotides, the CDR3 is TGTGCCAGTACAGGGAACACTGAAGCTTTCTTT. Translating it yields CASTGNTEAFF.

The V call is TRBV5-6, the J call TRBJ1-4, with 9 bases lining up with TRBD1. This CDR3 is built from 14 residues. The trim removed 6 bases at V and 10 bases at J, leaving 10 bases unmatched. Germline V lookup: CDR1 SGHDT, CDR2 YYEEEE. In DNA, the CDR3 is TGTGCCAGCACCTTACAGGGGGCGGAGGGAAAACTGTTTTTT. It codes for CASTLQGAEGKLFF. The full variable domain, in which reference TRBV5-6 and TRBJ1-4 provide the parts outside the CDR3, is DAGVTQSPTHLIKTRGQQVTLRCSPKSGHDTVSWYQQALGQGPQFIFQYYEEEERQRGNFPDRFSGHQFPNYSSELNVNALLLGDSALYLCASTLQGAEGKLFFGSGTQLSVL.

The table lists this clone with a count of one. This chain joins TRBV15 and TRBJ2-3; D is ambiguous. Germline-derived CDR1 and CDR2 are LNHNV and YYDKDF (reference sequence). V lost 1 base and J lost 0, with 11 bases in between. CDR3 length equals 16 residues. CDR3 sequence (DNA): TGTGCCACCAGCAGAGGGGCCAGTGCTAGCACAGATACGCAGTATTTT. This sequence encodes CATSRGASASTDTQYF.

The genes are TRBV7-9 and TRBJ1-3, with D possibly being TRBD1 (5 bases). V lost 1 base and J 8 bases, leaving 9 bases between the germline ends. This CDR3 has 13 residues. Germline assignment: CDR1 SEHNR and CDR2 FQNEAQ (reference sequence). The CDR3 nucleotides read TGTGCCAGCAGCTTAGTTGGAGGGGACACCATATATTTT. Amino acid sequence: CASSLVGGDTIYF.

The V gene is TRBV6-2 or TRBV6-3, the J gene TRBJ1-6, with D possibly TRBD1 on 6 matching bases. Germline lookup yields CDR1 MNHEY and CDR2 SVGEGT. This CDR3 has 17 residues. V shed 0 bases and J shed 10 bases, with 19 bases lying between them. CDR3 DNA: TGTGCCAGCAGTTACTCGATCAGGCGCAGGGGTGACTCACCCCTCCACTTT. Its protein is CASSYSIRRRGDSPLHF.

The V call is TRBV27, the J call TRBJ2-1, with D perhaps TRBD2 (5 bases). Trimming shortened V by 6 bases and J by 0 bases, and 6 bases separated the two germline ends. The CDR3 has 13 amino acids. The germline gives CDR1 MNHEY, CDR2 SMNVEV (reference sequence). The chain's CDR3 is CASRGSSYNEQFF. The DNA for the CDR3 is TGTGCCAGCAGAGGGAGCTCCTACAATGAGCAGTTCTTC.

The V and J genes are TRBV7-2 and TRBJ2-3; D uncertain. CDR1 and CDR2 from the germline V gene are SGHTA and FQGNSA. CDR3 size: 14 residues. Trimming took off 5 bases at V and 4 bases at J, with 13 bases between the two ends. The CDR3 sequence: CASSPRPLADTQYF. The CDR3 DNA follows: TGTGCCAGCAGCCCTAGGCCCCTAGCAGATACGCAGTATTTT.

The rearrangement links TRBV7-3 to TRBJ1-2, with TRBD1 identical over 8 bases. The V and J ends lost 5 bases and 6 bases, in that order; junction bases with no gene match: 17. The CDR3 has 17 residues. Germline loops: CDR1 SGHTA, CDR2 FQGTGA. The CDR3 sequence: CASSPRRTGQGRDGYTF. CDR3 DNA: TGTGCCAGCAGCCCACGACGGACAGGGCAGGGAAGAGATGGCTACACCTTC.

The V call is TRBV18, the J call TRBJ1-6; TRBD1 might be the D (5 bases). The CDR3 totals 14 residues. V was trimmed by 3 bases and J by 10 bases, leaving 13 bases between them. Germline V gives CDR1 KGHSH, CDR2 LQKENI. The DNA of the CDR3 is TGTGCCAGCTCACCGGGAGGGGCCTTCTCACCCCTCCACTTT. It codes for CASSPGGAFSPLHF.

The chain combines TRBV2 with TRBJ2-1; TRBD1 matches 9 bases. The CDR3 has 16 amino acids. J was trimmed by 0 bases and V by 5 bases; bases with no gene match: 5. Per germline, CDR1 SNHLY and CDR2 FYNNEI. CDR3 DNA: TGTGCCAGCAGTTATGACAGGGGGAGCTCCTACAATGAGCAGTTCTTC. Amino acids: CASSYDRGSSYNEQFF.